Below, 18 T cell receptor beta chains from the same sample are listed, as sequenced in a study of regulatory T cells in long-lasting Graves disease. TCR beta libraries were built with iRepertoire HTBI primers and Arm-PCR of CDR3 regions. A single record per CDR3 protein comes from TCRdb applying MiXCR to the multiplex PCR reads. The sample has some 450,000 distinct CDR3 sequences, about a sixth seen once; the top ten hold about 10%. The time point was: newly diagnosed GD, antithyroid drugs for less than 3 months. The TCR library was made from RNA that had been extracted from PBMCs in TRIzol. A further study also used this sample, focusing on T cells in Graves' hyperthyroidism and ophthalmopathy.

The material was peripheral blood mononuclear cells (PBMCs), obtained at new diagnosis, from a patient treated with antithyroid drugs. The receptors come from a woman aged 25 to 45 with Graves disease.

This clonotype was found many times. The chain carries TRBV28 and TRBJ2-1, with TRBD2 identical over 8 bases. V was pared by 6 bases and J by 2 bases, with 9 bases of the junction left unmatched. CDR1 and CDR2 (germline): MDHEN, SYDVKM. CDR3 length equals 16 residues. CDR3 in amino acids: CASRLNERETYNEQFF. The CDR3 DNA sequence: TGTGCCAGCAGACTAAATGAGCGGGAGACCTACAATGAGCAGTTCTTC.

The sample holds a few counts of this clonotype. The chain employs TRBV6-5 and TRBJ2-6; the match to TRBD1 covers 8 bases. The CDR3 has 22 residues. V lost 0 bases, J lost 0 bases, and 16 bases stayed unmatched. Germline V gene lookup returns CDR1 MNHEY and CDR2 SVGAGI. The CDR3 is CASSYSNPDRVGGYSGANVLTF. CDR3 nucleotides: TGTGCCAGCAGTTACTCGAATCCGGACAGGGTGGGGGGTTACTCTGGGGCCAACGTCCTGACTTTC.

This clonotype has a count of ten or more. The chain is built from TRBV30 and TRBJ2-7; D is perhaps TRBD2 (6 bases). V was shortened by 0 bases and J by 4 bases, with 7 bases between the two germline ends. CDR1 and CDR2 from the germline V gene are GTSNPN and SVGIG (reference sequence). The CDR3 is made up of 12 amino acids. The CDR3 loop reads CAWSVGLYEQYF. DNA of the CDR3: TGTGCCTGGAGTGTGGGACTTTACGAGCAGTACTTC.

This clonotype was seen at least ten times. The chain recombines TRBV18 with TRBJ2-7, with D hard to call. V lost 3 bases, J lost 7 bases, and 7 bases lay in between. The CDR3 spans 11 residues. Germline CDR1 reads KGHSH; CDR2 reads LQKENI. CDR3 DNA: TGTGCCAGCTCACCCAACCTGGAGCAGTACTTC. Its translation: CASSPNLEQYF.

This clonotype was observed at least ten times. As DNA, the CDR3 is TGCGCCAGCAGCCTACCGGACCGGGGCTATGGCTACACCTTC. Translated, it gives CASSLPDRGYGYTF. This chain joins TRBV5-1 and TRBJ1-2; D gene unclear. The CDR3 covers 14 residues. Germline loops: CDR1 SGHRS, CDR2 YFSETQ. V was trimmed by 4 bases and J by 4 bases, leaving 14 bases between them.

This clonotype was detected many times. This sequence joins TRBV6-1 and TRBJ2-7; TRBD1 matches 11 bases. The CDR3 covers 15 residues. V dropped 6 bases and J dropped 2; count of bases not matched to a gene: 6. Germline V gene data show CDR1 as MNHNS and CDR2 as SASEGT. As DNA, the CDR3 is TGTGCCAGCAGCTTAATGGGACAGGGGGCCTACGAGCAGTACTTC. It translates to CASSLMGQGAYEQYF.

This rearrangement joins TRBV20-1 to TRBJ2-7; D gene ambiguous. The germline V gene encodes CDR1 DFQATT and CDR2 SNEGSKA (reference sequence). This CDR3 region has 13 residues. V was clipped by 0 bases and J by 2 bases, with 8 bases between them. The CDR3 sequence: CSAREPEPYEQYF. The CDR3 region has the DNA TGCAGTGCTAGAGAACCGGAACCCTACGAGCAGTACTTC.

This clonotype was seen repeatedly, ten times or more. The J gene is TRBJ2-1, the V gene TRBV28; TRBD2 is a possible D gene (6 bases). Trimming took 3 bases from V and 10 from J, leaving 7 bases between them. Germline values: CDR1 MDHEN, CDR2 SYDVKM. There are 11 residues in the CDR3. CDR3 sequence reads: CASSFGGEQFF. DNA for the CDR3: TGTGCCAGCAGTTTCGGAGGGGAGCAGTTCTTC. Full variable domain (missing parts from reference TRBV28 and TRBJ2-1): DVKVTQSSRYLVKRTGEKVFLECVQDMDHENMFWYRQDPGLGLRLIYFSYDVKMKEKGDIPEGYSVSREKKERFSLILESASTNQTSMYLCASSFGGEQFFGPGTRLTVL.

This clonotype was seen at least ten times. This chain joins TRBV7-2 and TRBJ2-1; D is undetermined. CDR1 and CDR2 from the germline V gene are SGHTA and FQGNSA. The CDR3 spans 11 residues. V lost 8 bases and J 4 bases, leaving 6 bases between the germline ends. Written as DNA, the CDR3 is TGTGCCAGCCGAGATTACAATGAGCAGTTCTTC. Protein product: CASRDYNEQFF. The variable domain in full, with the rest retrieved from reference TRBV7-2 and TRBJ2-1, is GAGVSQSPSNKVTEKGKDVELRCDPISGHTALYWYRQSLGQGLEFLIYFQGNSAPDKSGLPSDRFSAERTGGSVSTLTIQRTQQEDSAVYLCASRDYNEQFFGPGTRLTVL.

At least ten counts were recorded for this clonotype. V usage is TRBV11-2 and J usage is TRBJ1-1; D uncertain. V was clipped by 2 bases and J by 1 base, with 14 bases between them. Germline CDR1 is SGHAT and CDR2 is FQNNGV. There are 16 residues in the CDR3. CDR3 coding DNA: TGTGCCAGCAGCTTACTAGTTTCTTGGCGGAACACTGAAGCTTTCTTT. Translated: CASSLLVSWRNTEAFF.

The chain recombines TRBV27 with TRBJ1-4; maybe TRBD1 (5 bases). Germline CDR1 is MNHEY and CDR2 is SMNVEV (reference sequence). Trimming stripped 6 bases from V and 10 bases from J, with 27 bases between. The CDR3 totals 17 residues. The CDR3 is CASSLHPGQMIEGKLFF. Written as DNA, the CDR3 is TGTGCCAGCAGCTTACACCCGGGGCAGATGATAGAGGGAAAACTGTTTTTT.

This clonotype was counted many times. This chain links TRBV20-1 with TRBJ2-7, with 7 bases fitting TRBD2. The CDR3 is made up of 14 amino acids. Germline values: CDR1 DFQATT, CDR2 SNEGSKA (reference sequence). Losses at the gene ends were 2 bases for V and 4 bases for J; bases not matched to a gene: 8. CDR3 region: CSARSAGVRYEQYF. CDR3 sequence (DNA): TGCAGTGCTAGATCCGCGGGAGTCAGGTACGAGCAGTACTTC.

This chain connects TRBV5-1 to TRBJ2-3, with TRBD2 matching over 10 bases. CDR1 is SGHRS and CDR2 is YFSETQ in the germline V gene. This CDR3 has 16 residues. With V trimmed by 4 bases and J by 2 bases, 7 bases remained unmatched. CDR3 amino acids: CASSPALAGVTDTQYF. CDR3 nucleotides: TGCGCCAGCAGCCCAGCGCTAGCGGGAGTCACAGATACGCAGTATTTT.

Worth noting for this clonotype: A read error may explain this, as a much larger clone is one base away. As the CDR3 is not closed by the conserved phenylalanine or tryptophan, this likely results from a read error. This chain uses TRBV6-2 or TRBV6-3 with TRBJ1-2; 12 nucleotides line up with TRBD1. Trimming removed 6 bases from V and 4 bases from J; junction bases left unmatched: 9. Germline CDR1 reads MNHEY; CDR2 reads SVGEGT. The CDR3 spans 16 residues. As DNA, the CDR3 is TGTGCCAGCAGCCCGGGACAGGGGGCTTGGTCCTATGGCTACACCCTC. This encodes CASSPGQGAWSYGYTL.

This clonotype has only a few counts. The rearrangement joins TRBV10-3 to TRBJ2-3, with 10 nucleotides matching TRBD2. The CDR3 consists of 17 residues. Germline V gives CDR1 ENHRY, CDR2 SYGVKD. V gave up 3 bases and J gave up 7 bases; unmatched junction bases: 13. As DNA, the CDR3 is TGTGCCATCAGTGATTACTCTAGCGGGAGCGGGGGAAATACGCAGTATTTT. Amino acids: CAISDYSSGSGGNTQYF.

The chain is built from TRBV28 and TRBJ2-7, with TRBD1 matching over 10 bases. The V gene end was trimmed by 5 bases and the J gene end by 4 bases; junction bases not matched to a gene: 8. The germline V gene has CDR1 MDHEN and CDR2 SYDVKM. This CDR3 spans 15 amino acids. CDR3 DNA: TGTGCCAGCAGTCCCGGGACAGGGGAGGCGTACGAGCAGTACTTC. As protein: CASSPGTGEAYEQYF. The entire variable domain, with the rest obtained from reference TRBV28 and TRBJ2-7, is as follows: DVKVTQSSRYLVKRTGEKVFLECVQDMDHENMFWYRQDPGLGLRLIYFSYDVKMKEKGDIPEGYSVSREKKERFSLILESASTNQTSMYLCASSPGTGEAYEQYFGPGTRLTVT.

This clonotype was found many times. This chain joins TRBV27 and TRBJ2-6; D remains unclear. Germline CDR1 and CDR2: MNHEY and SMNVEV (reference sequence). Trimming stripped 5 bases from V and 1 base from J, with 18 bases between. The CDR3 length is 18 residues. The CDR3 sequence is CASSHTPRSPSGANVLTF. As DNA, the CDR3 is TGTGCCAGCAGTCACACCCCCAGGAGCCCATCTGGGGCCAACGTCCTGACTTTC.

There are a few counts of this clonotype. A much larger clone lies a single base off, so this may be a read error. The chain uses TRBV3-1 and TRBJ2-1; D is ambiguous. This CDR3 comprises 22 residues. Germline V CDR1 and CDR2: LGHDT, YNNKEL (reference sequence). CDR3 nucleotides: TGTGCCAACAGCAAAGAGGACGGTTCAGGTCCCCCCGGGCCTGGTTGGGACAATGAGCAGTTCTTC. Encoded protein: CANSKEDGSGPPGPGWDNEQFF.